The rows below give T cell receptor beta chains drawn from one sample of a study of graft-versus-host responses after intestinal transplantation. No antigen has been assigned to these receptors. The protocol was immunoSEQ multiplex PCR, while the TCRdb copy is restricted to in-frame clones and leaves out a portion. This sample has over 100,000 clones, with approximately 92% found just once. This specimen was unstimulated CD4+ T cells sorted from spleen or lymph node cells, taken before intestinal transplant. These receptors all stem from a human donor who received an intestinal transplant. Each CDR3 is given with its conserved first and last residue. Fields, in order: CDR3 DNA, CDR3 protein, clone size, V gene, J gene, D gene. A D gene is named only where the DNA matches it firmly. Not every row has a clone size; where given, it reads once, few, many or a size class.

DNA: TGTGCCAGCAGTCCGGGGCCTAGGGTGAACACCTTC; CDR3: CASSPGPRVNTF; size: -; V: TRBV28; J: TRBJ1-2; D: -
DNA: TGTGCCAGCAGTTCGGGACTCAGATACGAGCAGTACTTC; CDR3: CASSSGLRYEQYF; size: -; V: TRBV27; J: TRBJ2-7; D: -
DNA: TGTGCCAGCAGTGCACGCCAAGGGGGCGGGTACGAGCAGTACTTC; CDR3: CASSARQGGGYEQYF; size: -; V: TRBV6-1; J: TRBJ2-7; D: TRBD1
DNA: TGTGCCAGCAGTGACCCTTTTAGCGGGGAGTCCTACGAGCAGTACTTC; CDR3: CASSDPFSGESYEQYF; size: -; V: TRBV6-1; J: TRBJ2-7; D: TRBD2
DNA: TGCGCCAGCGGAAGGGACAGGGGGCTCAGCACTGAAGCTTTCTTT; CDR3: CASGRDRGLSTEAFF; size: -; V: TRBV5-1; J: TRBJ1-1; D: TRBD1
DNA: TGTGCCAGCAGCGTCACGCAGGGATACGAGCAGTACTTC; CDR3: CASSVTQGYEQYF; size: -; V: TRBV9; J: TRBJ2-7; D: -
DNA: TGTGCCAGCAGCGTGCACGACTACGAGCAGTACTTC; CDR3: CASSVHDYEQYF; size: few; V: TRBV11-2; J: TRBJ2-7; D: -
DNA: TGTGCCAGCAGCTTAGGACTAGCGGGAGCCCCAGATACGCAGTATTTT; CDR3: CASSLGLAGAPDTQYF; size: -; V: TRBV7-3; J: TRBJ2-3; D: TRBD2
DNA: TGTGCCAGCTACCGACAGGGAGCTCTTTCCAAGCAGTACTTC; CDR3: CASYRQGALSKQYF; size: -; V: TRBV6-5; J: TRBJ2-7; D: TRBD1
DNA: TGTGCCAGCAGATCCCGGAGGAGAAATGAGCAGTTCTTC; CDR3: CASRSRRRNEQFF; size: -; V: TRBV6-5; J: TRBJ2-1; D: -
DNA: TGTGCCAGCAGCGTAGAGGCGGCTAATGAAAAACTGTTTTTT; CDR3: CASSVEAANEKLFF; size: -; V: TRBV9; J: TRBJ1-4; D: -
DNA: TGTGCCAGCTCTCAGCGGGGGGGGGCCCAAAACATTCAGTACTTC; CDR3: CASSQRGGAQNIQYF; size: -; V: TRBV28; J: TRBJ2-4; D: TRBD2
DNA: TGTGCCAGCAGTCTAAGCGGGAGCTCCTACAATGAGCAGTTCTTC; CDR3: CASSLSGSSYNEQFF; size: -; V: TRBV6-5; J: TRBJ2-1; D: TRBD2
DNA: TGTGCCAGCAGCCCAGGACTAGGCCCCTACAATGAGCAGTTCTTC; CDR3: CASSPGLGPYNEQFF; size: -; V: TRBV7-6; J: TRBJ2-1; D: TRBD2
DNA: TGTGCCAGCAGCTTAACCCCCACTAGCGACGAGCAGTACTTC; CDR3: CASSLTPTSDEQYF; size: -; V: TRBV7-6; J: TRBJ2-7; D: TRBD2
DNA: TGTGCCAGCAGCTTAGAGAAGGGTTTGGATCAGCCCCAGCATTTT; CDR3: CASSLEKGLDQPQHF; size: -; V: TRBV7-2; J: TRBJ1-5; D: -
DNA: TGTGCCAGCAGCTTAACGGGACTAGCGGGAGGCTTAGTCCAAGTGAGCAATGAGCAGTTCTTC; CDR3: CASSLTGLAGGLVQVSNEQFF; size: -; V: TRBV7-3; J: TRBJ2-1; D: TRBD2
DNA: TGTGCCAGCGGTGGAGAGACCCTAAGCACAGATACGCAGTATTTT; CDR3: CASGGETLSTDTQYF; size: once; V: TRBV28; J: TRBJ2-3; D: -
DNA: TGTGCCAGCAGTTACTCGCGGGGGGGAGAGACCCAGTACTTC; CDR3: CASSYSRGGETQYF; size: -; V: TRBV6-5; J: TRBJ2-5; D: TRBD2
DNA: TGCGCCAGCAGAGGGGACGGAGCCTACAATGAGCAGTTCTTC; CDR3: CASRGDGAYNEQFF; size: -; V: TRBV10-1; J: TRBJ2-1; D: -
DNA: TGTGCCAGCAGTTACGCCGGGACAGGGATCGACGAGCAGTACTTC; CDR3: CASSYAGTGIDEQYF; size: few; V: TRBV6-5; J: TRBJ2-7; D: TRBD1
DNA: TGTGCCAGCAACCTCAGGGGTGAAAAACTGTTTTTT; CDR3: CASNLRGEKLFF; size: -; V: TRBV28; J: TRBJ1-4; D: -
DNA: TGTGCCAGCAGTGTAGGACAGGGTACCTTCCAGTACTTC; CDR3: CASSVGQGTFQYF; size: -; V: TRBV2; J: TRBJ2-5; D: TRBD1
DNA: TGTGCCAGCAGTGAAGGGTTGTACCACGAGCAGTACTTC; CDR3: CASSEGLYHEQYF; size: -; V: TRBV2; J: TRBJ2-7; D: -
DNA: TGTGCCAGCTCACCCACTAGCAGCAATCAGCCCCAGCATTTT; CDR3: CASSPTSSNQPQHF; size: -; V: TRBV18; J: TRBJ1-5; D: -
DNA: TGTGCCAGTAGAGGGGGGGACTTCATGAACACTGAAGCTTTCTTT; CDR3: CASRGGDFMNTEAFF; size: few; V: TRBV19; J: TRBJ1-1; D: -
DNA: TGTGCCAGTAGTATTTTTGGTCTACCGGGAGGCTACACCTTC; CDR3: CASSIFGLPGGYTF; size: -; V: TRBV19; J: TRBJ1-2; D: -
DNA: TGCGCCAGCAGCTTGTGGGGAGATAGCAATCAGCCCCAGCATTTT; CDR3: CASSLWGDSNQPQHF; size: -; V: TRBV5-1; J: TRBJ1-5; D: -
DNA: TGTGCCTGGAGTGTATCAGGACGGACTGGAAACACCATATATTTT; CDR3: CAWSVSGRTGNTIYF; size: -; V: TRBV30; J: TRBJ1-3; D: -
DNA: TGTGCCAGCAGTTCCCCTGCGGGCGGGGGCACTGAAGCTTTCTTT; CDR3: CASSSPAGGGTEAFF; size: -; V: TRBV7-9; J: TRBJ1-1; D: -
DNA: TGTGCCTGGAGTCCCGGACAGGGCCGCGAGCCCCAGCATTTT; CDR3: CAWSPGQGREPQHF; size: -; V: TRBV30; J: TRBJ1-5; D: TRBD1
DNA: TGTGCCAGCAGCGCTTGGACAGTCCGTGAGCAGTTCTTC; CDR3: CASSAWTVREQFF; size: once; V: TRBV27; J: TRBJ2-1; D: -
DNA: TGTGCCAGCACCGATGGGACCACGCGGACAAATGAAAAACTGTTTTTT; CDR3: CASTDGTTRTNEKLFF; size: -; V: TRBV28; J: TRBJ1-4; D: -
DNA: TGTGCCAGCAGGAGGGGTAGAGAGACCCAGTACTTC; CDR3: CASRRGRETQYF; size: -; V: TRBV25-1; J: TRBJ2-5; D: -
DNA: TGCGCCAGCAGCTTGGGTTTGACAGGGGGCGAGACCCAGTACTTC; CDR3: CASSLGLTGGETQYF; size: -; V: TRBV5-1; J: TRBJ2-5; D: TRBD1
DNA: TGCGCCAGCAGCGCATTACAGCCCTCTGGGGCCAACGTCCTGACTTTC; CDR3: CASSALQPSGANVLTF; size: -; V: TRBV5-1; J: TRBJ2-6; D: -
DNA: TGTGCCAGCAGTTTACCCGCCGGATCGGCGAACACCGGGGAGCTGTTTTTT; CDR3: CASSLPAGSANTGELFF; size: -; V: TRBV27; J: TRBJ2-2; D: -
DNA: TGTGCCAGCTCACCACTCCCGACTAGCGGGTACAATGAGCAGTTCTTC; CDR3: CASSPLPTSGYNEQFF; size: -; V: TRBV18; J: TRBJ2-1; D: TRBD2
DNA: TGTGCCAGCCACTCAGGGGAAGCCATCACCGGGGAGCTGTTTTTT; CDR3: CASHSGEAITGELFF; size: once; V: TRBV6-6; J: TRBJ2-2; D: -
DNA: TGTGCCAGCAGTGGGACCCGGGGACCCAGCGACGAGCAGTACTTC; CDR3: CASSGTRGPSDEQYF; size: -; V: TRBV2; J: TRBJ2-7; D: -
DNA: TGCGCCAGCAGCGAGACTCAGGCCTACGAGCAGTACTTC; CDR3: CASSETQAYEQYF; size: -; V: TRBV4-1; J: TRBJ2-7; D: -
DNA: TGCGCCAGCAGCTCGGCATGGACAGATGTTAGCGAGCAGTACTTC; CDR3: CASSSAWTDVSEQYF; size: -; V: TRBV5-1; J: TRBJ2-7; D: -
DNA: TGTGCCAGCAGTGATCTGGCGGGCCCGGCGGCGTCCTACAATGAGCAGTTCTTC; CDR3: CASSDLAGPAASYNEQFF; size: -; V: TRBV6-1; J: TRBJ2-1; D: -
DNA: TGTGCCAGCAGCTTGGTTAGCGGGAGGCCTATGTGGGAGACCCAGTACTTC; CDR3: CASSLVSGRPMWETQYF; size: -; V: TRBV5-4; J: TRBJ2-5; D: TRBD2
DNA: TGTGCCAGCAGTTCCCGGGAAAACAATGAGCAGTTCTTC; CDR3: CASSSRENNEQFF; size: once; V: TRBV5-4; J: TRBJ2-1; D: -
DNA: TGTGCCAGCAGGCCGGGGGAGGGGGAAAACACCATATATTTT; CDR3: CASRPGEGENTIYF; size: -; V: TRBV9; J: TRBJ1-3; D: -
DNA: TGTACCAGCAGTATCCGGACCCCGGGTCCCCAGCATTTT; CDR3: CTSSIRTPGPQHF; size: -; V: TRBV28; J: TRBJ1-5; D: -
DNA: TGTGCCAGCAGCTCGGGCGGGAGGGCCCAAGATACGCAGTATTTT; CDR3: CASSSGGRAQDTQYF; size: -; V: TRBV7-3; J: TRBJ2-3; D: TRBD2
DNA: TGCGCCAGCAGCTGGGGAGCCGACGACGAGCAGTACTTC; CDR3: CASSWGADDEQYF; size: once; V: TRBV5-1; J: TRBJ2-7; D: -
DNA: TGTGCCAGCAGCTTAGAGGTCAGGGGGTTAGGTGCTTTCTTT; CDR3: CASSLEVRGLGAFF; size: -; V: TRBV7-9; J: TRBJ1-1; D: TRBD1
DNA: TGTGCCAGCGGGGGCACTTCACGCCAATACGAGCAGTACTTC; CDR3: CASGGTSRQYEQYF; size: -; V: TRBV2; J: TRBJ2-7; D: -
DNA: TGTGCCAGTAGACTAGCCGCTCAAGAGACCCAGTACTTC; CDR3: CASRLAAQETQYF; size: -; V: TRBV19; J: TRBJ2-5; D: -
DNA: TGTGCCAGCTCACCTGGACAGGGGGACTATGGCTACACCTTC; CDR3: CASSPGQGDYGYTF; size: -; V: TRBV18; J: TRBJ1-2; D: TRBD1
DNA: TGTGCCAGCAGTGAAAGGCGGGGCACTATGGGTGAAAAACTGTTTTTT; CDR3: CASSERRGTMGEKLFF; size: -; V: TRBV2; J: TRBJ1-4; D: -
DNA: TGTGCCAGCTCACCTAGCGGGAGGGCCCTCGGTGAGCAGTTCTTC; CDR3: CASSPSGRALGEQFF; size: -; V: TRBV18; J: TRBJ2-1; D: TRBD2
DNA: TGTGCCAGCAGTTCAAGCGACAGCTATGGCTACACCTTC; CDR3: CASSSSDSYGYTF; size: -; V: TRBV6-5; J: TRBJ1-2; D: -
DNA: TGTGCCAGCAGCTTACGGACAGGCCCCGATAGCAATCAGCCCCAGCATTTT; CDR3: CASSLRTGPDSNQPQHF; size: -; V: TRBV11-3; J: TRBJ1-5; D: TRBD1
DNA: TGTGCCTGGAGAGAAACAGCGTGGCGGAAAGATACGCAGTATTTT; CDR3: CAWRETAWRKDTQYF; size: -; V: TRBV30; J: TRBJ2-3; D: -
DNA: TGTGCCATCAGTGAGCGTGGACTAGCGGTCCATAGCACAGATACGCAGTATTTT; CDR3: CAISERGLAVHSTDTQYF; size: -; V: TRBV10-3; J: TRBJ2-3; D: TRBD2